This TCR beta chain was recovered during a study of OX40 agonist ivuxolimab in advanced cancers. Study details: Patients received the agonistic anti-OX40 (CD134) antibody ivuxolimab. Dose-escalation cases comprised hepatocellular carcinoma, melanoma, renal cell or head and neck cancer. With a range of roughly 23 to 90, age averaged approximately 60 years, and around 83% were male.

Patients were ineligible given autoimmune disease history or systemic immunosuppression. The J segment lost 5 bases and the V segment lost 5 bases, leaving 7 bases of the junction unmatched. Germline V gene data show CDR1 as SGHVS and CDR2 as FQNEAQ. This CDR3 has 15 amino acids. The repertoire was sequenced with immunoSEQ multiplex PCR; TCRdb's copy has only in-frame clones and lacks some. Of roughly 24,000 clones in the sample, more than 70% were seen once. V usage is TRBV7-8 and J usage is TRBJ2-5, with 11 bases fitting TRBD2. The sample in question was CD4+ or CD8+ T cells sorted from blood, obtained in a trial of the OX40 agonist ivuxolimab. This receptor was obtained from an adult with an advanced solid tumor such as melanoma, head and neck, liver or kidney cancer. In nucleotides, the CDR3 is TGTGCCAGCAGCCCCACCGGGACTAGCGGCGAGACCCAGTACTTC. It specifies CASSPTGTSGETQYF.